This TCR beta chain was identified in a study of T cell responses to AZD1222 COVID-19 vaccine. This clone was detected a few times. Its target is unknown. Study-wide results and caveats: There were repertoire samples only from the period after the peak T cell response. Among AZD1222 vaccinees, only six were seropositive at baseline.

CDR3 length: 15 residues. V was pared by 4 bases and J by 6 bases, with 17 bases between. Germline CDR1 is KGHDR and CDR2 is SFDVKD. Method: immunoSEQ multiplex PCR; TCRdb's copy keeps in-frame clones and lacks some. The data show roughly 96,000 clones, with nearly 90% seen just once and roughly 1.7% held by the top ten. This chain links TRBV24-1 with TRBJ1-1, with D unclear. This sample comprised peripheral blood, obtained on day 0 of AZD1222 vaccination. The sequence was obtained from an adult in good health. In nucleotides, the CDR3 is TGTGCCACCAGTGAATCGGTGGCGGGAAAATCTGAAGCTTTCTTT. Its translation is CATSESVAGKSEAFF.